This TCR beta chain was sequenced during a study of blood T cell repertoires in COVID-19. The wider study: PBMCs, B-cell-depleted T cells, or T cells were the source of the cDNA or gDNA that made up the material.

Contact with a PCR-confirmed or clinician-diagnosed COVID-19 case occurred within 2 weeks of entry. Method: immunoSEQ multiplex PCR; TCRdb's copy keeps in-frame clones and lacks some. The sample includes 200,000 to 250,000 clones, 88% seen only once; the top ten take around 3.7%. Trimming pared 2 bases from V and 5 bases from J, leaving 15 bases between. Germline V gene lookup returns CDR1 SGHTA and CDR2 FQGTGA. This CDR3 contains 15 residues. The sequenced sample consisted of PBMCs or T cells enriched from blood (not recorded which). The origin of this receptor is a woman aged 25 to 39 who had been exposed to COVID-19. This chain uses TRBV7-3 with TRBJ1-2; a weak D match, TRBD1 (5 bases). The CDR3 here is CASSLGKTAPYGYTF. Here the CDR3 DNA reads TGTGCCAGCAGCTTAGGGAAGACAGCTCCTTATGGCTACACCTTC.